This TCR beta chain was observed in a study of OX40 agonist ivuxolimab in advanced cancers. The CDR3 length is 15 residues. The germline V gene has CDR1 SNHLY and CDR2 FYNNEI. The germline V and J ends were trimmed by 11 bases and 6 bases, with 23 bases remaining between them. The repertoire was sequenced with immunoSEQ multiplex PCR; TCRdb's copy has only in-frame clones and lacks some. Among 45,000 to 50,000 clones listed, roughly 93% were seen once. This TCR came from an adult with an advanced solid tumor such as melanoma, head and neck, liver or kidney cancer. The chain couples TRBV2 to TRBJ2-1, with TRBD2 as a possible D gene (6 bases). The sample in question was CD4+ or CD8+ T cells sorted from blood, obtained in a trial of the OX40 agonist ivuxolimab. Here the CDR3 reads CAGRHIADNSNEQFF. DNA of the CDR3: TGTGCCGGTCGGCATATAGCGGACAATTCCAATGAGCAGTTCTTC.